These T cell receptor beta chains were read from a single sample in a study of cytomegalovirus exposure and HLA in healthy donors. The data were produced by immunoSEQ multiplex PCR, yet TCRdb's version contains in-frame clones alone and is incomplete. The table shows about 130,000 clones, with over 70% occurring only once. Sample: PBMCs. The origin of the receptors is a man aged 18-30 years in good health and CMV-seropositive. Both conserved end residues are part of each CDR3. D genes are given only for firm matches. For some rows the clone size is stated as once, few or many, or as a class when expanded; others skip it.

j_call v_call d_call clone_size cdr3_aa cdr3_nt
TRBJ1-1 TRBV4-1 TRBD1 few CASSQISGGKAFF TGCGCCAGCAGCCAAATCTCAGGGGGCAAAGCTTTCTTT
TRBJ1-1 TRBV7-8 TRBD1 NA CASSTRQGWNTEAFF TGTGCCAGCAGCACCCGACAGGGATGGAACACTGAAGCTTTCTTT
TRBJ1-6 TRBV27 TRBD1 NA CASSLTQGGPTWALHF TGTGCCAGCAGTCTAACACAGGGGGGTCCCACTTGGGCCCTCCACTTT
TRBJ2-5 TRBV7-9 TRBD2 NA CASSPLAGGLETQYF TGTGCCAGCAGCCCTCTAGCGGGAGGGCTTGAGACCCAGTACTTC
TRBJ2-5 TRBV15 NA NA CATSRDMRFDYQETQYF TGTGCCACCAGCAGAGATATGCGTTTCGATTACCAAGAGACCCAGTACTTC
TRBJ2-5 TRBV4-1 TRBD1 NA CASSPTGTAHQETQYF TGCGCCAGCAGCCCAACCGGGACAGCGCACCAAGAGACCCAGTACTTC
TRBJ2-5 TRBV9 TRBD2 NA CASSPRLGLAGGSETQYF TGTGCCAGCAGCCCACGCCTGGGACTAGCGGGAGGATCTGAGACCCAGTACTTC
TRBJ1-5 TRBV19 TRBD1 once CASSRRTGTRTYSNQPQHF TGTGCCAGTAGCCGGAGGACAGGGACAAGGACCTATAGCAATCAGCCCCAGCATTTT
TRBJ2-7 TRBV28 NA NA CASKTGSYEQYF TGTGCCAGCAAGACAGGATCCTACGAGCAGTACTTC
TRBJ2-5 TRBV7-9 TRBD1 NA CASSSPTGIAETQYF TGTGCCAGCAGCTCGCCGACAGGGATTGCGGAGACCCAGTACTTC
TRBJ2-7 TRBV4-3 NA NA CASSQDQEVREQYF TGCGCCAGCAGCCAAGATCAGGAGGTACGCGAGCAGTACTTC
TRBJ2-4 TRBV7-6 TRBD1 NA CASSSNPPRDRGSKNIQYF TGTGCCAGCAGCTCCAACCCGCCCAGGGACAGGGGTTCCAAAAACATTCAGTACTTC
TRBJ2-7 TRBV7-2 NA NA CASSLSGEAGQYF TGTGCCAGCAGCTTAAGTGGGGAGGCCGGGCAGTACTTC
TRBJ2-5 TRBV18 TRBD2 once CASSRPSGDQYF TGTGCCAGCTCAAGACCAAGCGGGGACCAGTACTTC
TRBJ2-1 TRBV6-1 TRBD2 NA CASLPLAANEQFF TGTGCCAGCCTCCCCCTAGCGGCCAATGAGCAGTTCTTC
TRBJ1-1 TRBV7-9 NA NA CASSSGYTEAFF TGTGCCAGCAGCTCAGGGTATACTGAAGCTTTCTTT
TRBJ2-7 TRBV5-6 TRBD1 NA CASNDRDRGPGEQYF TGTGCCAGCAACGACCGGGACAGGGGGCCGGGGGAGCAGTACTTC
TRBJ2-5 TRBV7-9 NA NA CASSFVVSETQYF TGTGCCAGCAGCTTCGTAGTATCGGAGACCCAGTACTTC
TRBJ1-4 TRBV5-4 TRBD1 NA CASSLDRGIEKLFF TGTGCCAGCAGCTTGGACAGGGGAATTGAAAAACTGTTTTTT
TRBJ1-2 TRBV20-1 NA NA CSASSDYGYTF TGCAGTGCTAGTTCAGACTATGGCTACACCTTC
TRBJ2-2 TRBV7-9 TRBD2 once CASSGRAITGELFF TGTGCCAGCAGCGGGAGGGCCATCACCGGGGAGCTGTTTTTT
TRBJ2-1 TRBV11-3 TRBD1 NA CASSERQGANNEQFF TGTGCCAGCAGCGAACGACAGGGGGCTAACAATGAGCAGTTCTTC
TRBJ2-5 TRBV27 NA NA CASSLIDGRRETQYF TGTGCCAGCAGTTTAATAGACGGGAGACGAGAGACCCAGTACTTC
TRBJ1-3 TRBV11-2 NA NA CASSYGTPDDSGNTIYF TGTGCCAGCAGCTATGGGACACCAGACGACTCTGGAAACACCATATATTTT
TRBJ2-7 TRBV9 NA NA CASSESGDSYEQYF TGTGCCAGCAGCGAGTCGGGGGATTCCTACGAGCAGTACTTC
TRBJ2-7 TRBV18 NA NA CASSPRTVSSYEQYF TGTGCCAGCTCACCTCGGACTGTCAGCTCCTACGAGCAGTACTTC
TRBJ2-2 TRBV25-1 NA few CASTGLRTSGELFF TGTGCCAGCACGGGTCTTCGGACTTCCGGGGAGCTGTTTTTT
TRBJ1-2 TRBV6-5 TRBD1 NA CASSSPGGQANYGYTF TGTGCCAGCAGTTCCCCAGGGGGACAGGCCAACTATGGCTACACCTTC
TRBJ2-6 TRBV18 NA once CASSPGSGGPSGANVLTF TGTGCCAGCTCACCGGGATCTGGCGGGCCTTCTGGGGCCAACGTCCTGACTTTC
TRBJ1-2 TRBV7-9 TRBD1 NA CASSPDRANYGYTF TGTGCCAGCAGCCCCGACAGGGCTAACTATGGCTACACCTTC
TRBJ2-7 TRBV18 NA NA CASSPTRQAKDYEQYF TGTGCCAGCTCACCGACCCGACAGGCGAAGGACTACGAGCAGTACTTC
TRBJ2-1 TRBV5-1 TRBD2 NA CASRPGLAGGPINNEQFF TGCGCCAGCAGACCGGGACTAGCGGGAGGGCCGATCAACAATGAGCAGTTCTTC
TRBJ1-1 TRBV7-8 NA once CASSFTRTTEAFF TGTGCCAGCAGCTTCACTAGGACGACTGAAGCTTTCTTT
TRBJ2-1 TRBV5-4 NA NA CASSLKGKGVNEQFF TGTGCCAGCAGCTTGAAGGGGAAAGGGGTAAATGAGCAGTTCTTC
TRBJ1-3 TRBV6-1 TRBD1 once CASSGTDTGNTIYF TGTGCCAGCTCCGGGACAGATACTGGAAACACCATATATTTT
TRBJ2-5 TRBV5-1 NA NA CASSFRSIIQETQYF TGCGCCAGCAGCTTTCGGAGCATAATCCAAGAGACCCAGTACTTC
TRBJ1-4 TRBV4-1 NA NA CASSHPRQRSNEKLFF TGCGCCAGCAGCCATCCCAGACAGCGCTCTAATGAAAAACTGTTTTTT
TRBJ2-1 TRBV30 TRBD2 NA CAWSLETSGIYNEQFF TGTGCCTGGAGTTTAGAGACTAGCGGGATCTACAATGAGCAGTTCTTC
TRBJ1-1 TRBV20-1 NA NA CSFYRNTEAFF TGCAGCTTCTACAGGAACACTGAAGCTTTCTTT
TRBJ2-2 TRBV5-4 NA NA CASSVGQRTGELFF TGTGCCAGCAGCGTCGGACAGCGAACCGGGGAGCTGTTTTTT
TRBJ1-6 TRBV5-1 NA NA CASTHDIGSPLHF TGCGCCAGCACCCACGACATAGGCTCACCCCTCCACTTT
TRBJ2-3 TRBV5-1 TRBD2 NA CASSFRRLGGASLTQYF TGCGCCAGCAGCTTCCGTAGGCTGGGAGGGGCTAGTCTAACGCAGTATTTT
TRBJ1-2 TRBV4-3 TRBD1 NA CASSQIRTGNYGYTF TGCGCCAGCAGCCAAATACGGACAGGCAACTATGGCTACACCTTC
TRBJ2-7 TRBV5-1 NA NA CASSLNRQRTYEQYF TGCGCCAGCAGCTTGAATAGACAGCGAACCTACGAGCAGTACTTC
TRBJ2-5 TRBV5-1 TRBD2 NA CASSSTIAGGGETQYF TGCGCCAGCAGCTCGACGATAGCGGGAGGAGGAGAGACCCAGTACTTC
TRBJ2-5 TRBV30 NA NA CAWIMQGRETQYF TGTGCCTGGATAATGCAGGGCAGGGAGACCCAGTACTTC
TRBJ2-3 TRBV6-6 NA NA CASSYSEGRGDTQYF TGTGCCAGCAGTTACTCGGAAGGTCGGGGGGATACGCAGTATTTT
TRBJ1-4 TRBV5-1 NA NA CASSLTWAAGEKLFF TGCGCCAGCAGCTTGACCTGGGCCGCGGGTGAAAAACTGTTTTTT
TRBJ2-2 TRBV4-3 NA NA CASSQERSVAGELFF TGCGCCAGCAGCCAAGAAAGGAGCGTGGCCGGGGAGCTGTTTTTT
TRBJ1-2 TRBV5-4 NA NA CASSLGPKAVEHNYGYTF TGTGCCAGCAGCTTGGGCCCCAAGGCGGTGGAGCATAACTATGGCTACACCTTC
TRBJ1-5 TRBV5-1 NA NA CASSLEGVENQPQHF TGCGCCAGCAGCTTGGAAGGGGTCGAAAATCAGCCCCAGCATTTT
TRBJ2-5 TRBV11-2 NA NA CASSLDHRSGTQYF TGTGCCAGCAGCTTAGATCACCGGAGCGGGACCCAGTACTTC
TRBJ1-5 TRBV7-8 NA NA CASSLAYSGWGNQPQHF TGTGCCAGCAGCTTAGCGTACTCCGGGTGGGGCAATCAGCCCCAGCATTTT
TRBJ1-1 TRBV7-9 TRBD1 few CASSLATGVLTEAFF TGTGCCAGCAGCTTAGCTACAGGGGTGCTCACTGAAGCTTTCTTT